What follows are 21 T cell receptor beta chains derived from one specimen sequenced in a study of T cell responses to AZD1222 COVID-19 vaccine. The protocol was immunoSEQ multiplex PCR, while the TCRdb copy is restricted to in-frame clones and leaves out a portion. The sample carries 150,000 or so clones, roughly 94% recorded once. Sequencing was performed on peripheral blood, taken on day 0 of AZD1222 vaccination. The receptor set was obtained from an adult in good health.

The chain has TRBV11-2 and TRBJ2-7; maybe TRBD2 (5 bases). Germline CDR1 and CDR2: SGHAT and FQNNGV. This CDR3 is 14 amino acids long. V lost 1 base to trimming and J lost 3 bases, with 10 bases between them. CDR3 in amino acids: CASSLGGLNYEQYF. Written as DNA, the CDR3 is TGTGCCAGCAGCTTAGGAGGGCTCAACTACGAGCAGTACTTC.

The chain joins TRBV2 to TRBJ2-3; 7 positions match TRBD1. The CDR3 is made up of 15 amino acids. Germline V lookup: CDR1 SNHLY, CDR2 FYNNEI. V lost 8 bases and J lost 0; bases outside the gene matches: 8. The CDR3 loop is CASGRDRTSTDTQYF. CDR3 bases: TGTGCCAGCGGCCGGGACAGAACTAGCACAGATACGCAGTATTTT.

The chain uses TRBV5-1 and TRBJ1-1; 7 bases map to TRBD1. With 3 bases clipped from V and 6 bases from J, the junction kept 5 bases outside the gene matches. Germline V gene lookup returns CDR1 SGHRS and CDR2 YFSETQ. This CDR3 has 13 residues. CDR3 loop: CASSSMTGPEAFF. The DNA for the CDR3 is TGCGCCAGCAGCTCCATGACAGGGCCTGAAGCTTTCTTT.

V gene TRBV6-5 combines with J gene TRBJ2-7; D gene uncertain. With 1 base removed from V and 4 bases from J, the gap between germline ends came to 14 bases. Germline CDR1 and CDR2: MNHEY and SVGAGI. The CDR3 is 15 residues long. In DNA form, the CDR3 reads TGTGCCAGCAGTTACTATGCGCCCCCCCAATACGAGCAGTACTTC. As protein: CASSYYAPPQYEQYF.

The chain has TRBV9 and TRBJ2-1, with 11 positions matching TRBD2. Germline assignment: CDR1 SGDLS and CDR2 YYNGEE. The ends lost 0 bases at V and 9 bases at J; junction bases unmatched: 8. The CDR3 length is 16 residues. CDR3 in DNA: TGTGCCAGCAGCGTAGCCTTAGCGGGGGGGCCTCCTGAGCAGTTCTTC. Its translation: CASSVALAGGPPEQFF.

The chain is built from TRBV25-1 and TRBJ2-1; D is uncertain. The germline V gene has CDR1 MGHDK and CDR2 SYGVNS. V shed 3 bases and J shed 9 bases, with 12 bases lying between them. This CDR3 region has 13 residues. The chain's CDR3 is CASSDSPPGEQFF. In nucleotides, the CDR3 is TGTGCCAGCAGTGACAGCCCACCGGGTGAGCAGTTCTTC.

The chain couples TRBV25-1 to TRBJ1-1; D gene unclear. CDR3 size: 15 residues. Germline V gene data show CDR1 as MGHDK and CDR2 as SYGVNS. Trimming left V 1 base short and J 1 base short, with 10 bases between. The CDR3 region is CASSEFPGPNTEAFF. CDR3 DNA: TGTGCCAGCAGTGAATTTCCAGGCCCGAACACTGAAGCTTTCTTT.

V is TRBV5-1 and J is TRBJ2-5; D possibly matches TRBD1 or TRBD2 (5 bases each). The CDR3 has 14 residues. Trimming pared 5 bases from V and 5 bases from J, leaving 16 bases between. The germline V gene has CDR1 SGHRS and CDR2 YFSETQ. Written as DNA, the CDR3 is TGCGCCAGCAGTGGGGGACCCTCCGGCGAGACCCAGTACTTC. As protein: CASSGGPSGETQYF.

The J gene is TRBJ2-2, the V gene TRBV10-3, with a tentative D call TRBD1 (6 bases). This CDR3 is 15 amino acids long. The germline CDR1 and CDR2 sequences are ENHRY and SYGVKD. Between the trimmed V and J ends, which lost 6 bases and 6 bases, there was a span of 17 bases. The CDR3 sequence is CAISSRGRRAGELFF. The CDR3 DNA is TGTGCCATCAGCTCCAGGGGAAGAAGGGCCGGGGAGCTGTTTTTT.

The chain combines TRBV5-1 with TRBJ2-1; 7 bases agree with TRBD2. V lost 4 bases, J lost 8 bases, and 12 bases stayed unmatched. Per germline, CDR1 SGHRS and CDR2 YFSETQ. The CDR3 totals 15 residues. DNA of the CDR3: TGCGCCAGCAGCCCCGGGACTACTATTGGGGATGAGCAGTTCTTC. It encodes CASSPGTTIGDEQFF.

This chain links TRBV20-1 with TRBJ1-6, with D unclear. V was clipped by 3 bases and J by 11 bases, with 14 bases between them. This CDR3 has 13 amino acids. Germline CDR1 is DFQATT and CDR2 is SNEGSKA (reference sequence). The CDR3 DNA follows: TGCAGTGCTAGTTCCCGACAACTTACACCCCTCCACTTT. The encoded protein is CSASSRQLTPLHF.

This sequence joins TRBV19 and TRBJ1-2, with D tentatively TRBD1 (5 bases). This CDR3 comprises 14 residues. Germline CDR1 and CDR2: LNHDA and SQIVND (reference sequence). V was shortened by 3 bases and J by 4 bases, with 12 bases between the two germline ends. CDR3 DNA sequence: TGTGCCAGTAGTATCGCGACAGCAAGCTATGGCTACACCTTC. Translating gives CASSIATASYGYTF.

J is TRBJ1-1 and V is TRBV18, with TRBD1 matching over 8 bases. The V segment lost 3 bases and the J segment 5 bases; nucleotides outside the gene matches: 5. The CDR3 is 14 amino acids. The V gene's germline CDR1 is KGHSH and CDR2 LQKENI. As DNA, the CDR3 is TGTGCCAGCTCACCCGGACAGGGTTGGACTGAAGCTTTCTTT. It translates to CASSPGQGWTEAFF.

The chain joins TRBV7-8 to TRBJ2-7; maybe TRBD1 (5 bases). Trimming left V 6 bases short and J 5 bases short, with 17 bases between. The CDR3 contains 14 residues. Germline CDR1 reads SGHVS; CDR2 reads FQNEAQ. CDR3 bases: TGTGCCAGCAGTCCGGTCAGGGCTTGGAACGAGCAGTACTTC. Protein sequence: CASSPVRAWNEQYF.

The gene calls are TRBV27 and TRBJ2-7; 8 bases match TRBD1. This CDR3 is 16 amino acids long. V lost 9 bases to trimming and J lost 4 bases; unmatched junction nucleotides: 17. The germline V gene encodes CDR1 MNHEY and CDR2 SMNVEV (reference sequence). DNA of the CDR3: TGTGCCAGTCAACCCAACCTAGGGACAGGCCCTTACGAGCAGTACTTC. This encodes CASQPNLGTGPYEQYF.

This clone appeared once. The rearrangement joins TRBV5-1 to TRBJ1-3; 10 bases are a match to TRBD1. Germline V gene lookup returns CDR1 SGHRS and CDR2 YFSETQ. With 4 bases clipped from V and 1 base from J, the junction kept 8 bases outside the gene matches. This CDR3 has 17 residues. CDR3 DNA: TGCGCCAGCAGCCCGAGCGGGACAGGGGAGTCTGGAAACACCATATATTTT. Translated: CASSPSGTGESGNTIYF.

J is TRBJ1-1 and V is TRBV10-3; D ambiguous. The CDR3 is 15 amino acids. Per the germline V gene, CDR1 is ENHRY and CDR2 is SYGVKD. Trimming removed 6 bases from V and 0 bases from J, with 14 bases in between. The CDR3 bases are TGTGCCATCAGATCCTTCCAGCCTATGAACACTGAAGCTTTCTTT. Translated, it gives CAIRSFQPMNTEAFF.

CDR3 sequence: CASSMGWGPYGYTF. The CDR3 region has the DNA TGTGCCAGTAGTATGGGGTGGGGGCCGTATGGCTACACCTTC. The rearrangement joins TRBV19 to TRBJ1-2, with a possible D match to TRBD1 (6 bases). Germline V gene lookup returns CDR1 LNHDA and CDR2 SQIVND (reference sequence). The CDR3 consists of 14 residues. The ends were cut back, 3 bases at V and 5 bases at J, with 13 bases in the middle.

The chain recombines TRBV5-5 with TRBJ2-7, with unresolved D. V was trimmed by 4 bases and J by 2 bases, leaving 4 bases between them. The CDR3 runs 11 residues. Germline V gene sequence: CDR1 SGHKS, CDR2 YYEKEE (reference sequence). The CDR3 reads CASSLAYEQYF. The CDR3 DNA sequence: TGTGCCAGCAGCCTCGCCTACGAGCAGTACTTC. Filled out from reference TRBV5-5 and TRBJ2-7, the complete variable domain reads DAGVTQSPTHLIKTRGQQVTLRCSPISGHKSVSWYQQVLGQGPQFIFQYYEKEERGRGNFPDRFSARQFPNYSSELNVNALLLGDSALYLCASSLAYEQYFGPGTRLTVT.

The genes are TRBV5-6 and TRBJ2-7; 9 positions match TRBD2. Germline CDR1 is SGHDT and CDR2 is YYEEEE. The ends lost 4 bases at V and 4 bases at J; junction bases unmatched: 3. The CDR3 is made up of 13 amino acids. CDR3 DNA: TGTGCCAGCAGCCTAGCGGGATCGTACGAGCAGTACTTC. This encodes CASSLAGSYEQYF.

J is TRBJ2-5 and V is TRBV10-2, with 12 bases that match TRBD2. The trim removed 6 bases at V and 1 base at J, leaving 3 bases unmatched. This CDR3 is built from 15 residues. The germline gives CDR1 WSHSY, CDR2 SAAADI. This CDR3 reads CASSRTSGAQETQYF. The CDR3 nucleotides are TGCGCCAGCAGCAGGACTAGCGGGGCCCAAGAGACCCAGTACTTC.